The clone carrying this T cell receptor (beta chain) was counted between two and nine times. The data stem from a study of quantifying T cell responses using KT2 cells. As for the study in general: RNA was reverse transcribed with TCR alpha and beta constant-region primers. Under optimum conditions, T4 ligation efficiency was estimated at more than 10%.

Known numbers of the T cell clone KT2 were added to PBMC. A single-stranded UMI oligo with SP2 sequence was ligated to cDNA 3' ends. An equimolar mix of RC1.1 and RC1.2 primed the beta chain across TRBC1 and TRBC2. Separate processing of TCR alpha and beta chains began at the second PCR. TCRdb re-analysed the UMI-ligation and nested PCR reads in MiXCR, keeping a single row per CDR3 protein. The sample records over 40,000 distinct CDR3 sequences, approximately 10% being singletons. CDR3 length: 16 residues. The V end was cut by 2 bases, the J end by 3 bases, with 13 bases between. Germline V CDR1 and CDR2: MNHEY, SVGAGI.

The receptor was derived from a human donor. The V and J genes are TRBV6-5 and TRBJ1-4; D is perhaps TRBD1 (5 bases). The sample taken for sequencing was PBMCs spiked with cells of the T cell clone KT2. This CDR3 reads CASSYSPGSPNEKLFF. The CDR3, as DNA: TGTGCCAGCAGTTACAGCCCAGGGAGTCCTAATGAAAAACTGTTTTTT.